Following are 32 T cell receptor beta chains from one sample sequenced in a study of OX40 agonist ivuxolimab in advanced cancers. The library was produced with the immunoSEQ multiplex PCR assay. This is the immuneACCESS table as TCRdb keeps it, with only in-frame sequences that have V and J called. A part of the clones is gone; compared with another copy, unresolved V genes explain less than half, and the rest is unexplained. The sample table contains 57,000 or so clones; only one count was recorded for less than 90% of them. The ten largest clonotypes hold under 6% of the sample. The starting material was CD4+ or CD8+ T cells sorted from blood, obtained in a trial of the OX40 agonist ivuxolimab. These TCRs come from an adult with an advanced solid tumor such as melanoma, head and neck, liver or kidney cancer.

The rearrangement uses TRBV10-3 and TRBJ2-5; 12 positions match TRBD1. This CDR3 has 17 residues. Germline V gives CDR1 ENHRY, CDR2 SYGVKD. Germline trimming cut 4 bases from V and 5 bases from J; bases unmatched to any gene: 11. CDR3 sequence: CAISGRPGQGARETQYF. The CDR3 coding sequence is TGTGCCATCAGTGGAAGACCGGGACAGGGGGCTCGTGAGACCCAGTACTTC.

The genes are TRBV21-1 and TRBJ2-7. TRBV21-1 is annotated as a pseudogene. This CDR3 contains 16 residues. DNA of the CDR3: TGTGCCAGCAGCGCCCATTCAGGACGGTACTCCTACGAGCAGTACTTC. Amino acids: CASSAHSGRYSYEQYF.

This clone turned up a few times. The genes are TRBV2 and TRBJ2-3; D may be TRBD1 or TRBD2 (5 bases each). In germline, CDR1 is SNHLY, CDR2 FYNNEI. Between the trimmed V and J ends, which lost 6 bases and 6 bases, there was a span of 16 bases. The CDR3 contains 14 residues. The CDR3 reads CASSSGTRGDTQYF. DNA for the CDR3: TGTGCCAGCAGCTCCGGGACGCGAGGGGATACGCAGTATTTT.

The V and J genes are TRBV28 and TRBJ1-3; a weak D match, TRBD1 (5 bases). This CDR3 spans 15 amino acids. Germline V lookup: CDR1 MDHEN, CDR2 SYDVKM. V lost 3 bases and J lost 0, with 9 bases in between. CDR3 loop: CASSLGVTSGNTIYF. Here the CDR3 DNA reads TGTGCCAGCAGTTTGGGGGTCACCTCTGGAAACACCATATATTTT.

The rearrangement uses TRBV7-8 and TRBJ1-5, with D maybe TRBD1 (6 bases). The CDR3 is 15 amino acids. Germline CDR1 and CDR2: SGHVS and FQNEAQ. The V and J ends lost 5 bases and 4 bases respectively, with 15 bases between them. The CDR3 here is CASSRRRGGNQPQHF. The CDR3 DNA reads as TGTGCCAGCAGCCGCCGCAGGGGTGGAAATCAGCCCCAGCATTTT.

J is TRBJ2-2 and V is TRBV18, with TRBD1 as a possible D gene (6 bases). In germline, CDR1 is KGHSH, CDR2 LQKENI. The CDR3 is 16 amino acids. V was shortened by 3 bases and J by 0 bases, with 11 bases between the two germline ends. The CDR3 is CASSPGTPTNTGELFF. DNA for the CDR3: TGTGCCAGCTCACCCGGGACACCTACGAACACCGGGGAGCTGTTTTTT.

V and J are TRBV6-1 and TRBJ2-7, with TRBD2 matching 11 bases. CDR1 and CDR2 from the germline V gene are MNHNS and SASEGT. J gave up 0 bases and V 6 bases, and 4 bases lay outside the gene matches. CDR3 length: 15 residues. The CDR3 DNA reads as TGTGCCAGCAGCGGACTAGCGGGTTACTCCTACGAGCAGTACTTC. Encoded protein: CASSGLAGYSYEQYF.

V gene TRBV6-5 combines with J gene TRBJ1-2, with a possible D match to TRBD1 (6 bases). This CDR3 region has 13 residues. Germline CDR1 reads MNHEY; CDR2 reads SVGAGI. Between the trimmed V and J ends, which lost 10 bases and 4 bases, there was a span of 16 bases. This CDR3 is CATRGGSSYGYTF. The CDR3 coding sequence is TGTGCCACGAGAGGGGGGAGTAGCTATGGCTACACCTTC.

This clone was seen a few times. This chain joins TRBV7-2 and TRBJ2-5; D gene uncertain. CDR1 and CDR2 from the germline V gene are SGHTA and FQGNSA. Trimming pared 4 bases from V and 5 bases from J, leaving 11 bases between. The CDR3 consists of 13 residues. CDR3 DNA sequence: TGTGCCAGCAGCTCCCTCCATACGGAGACCCAGTACTTC. Protein: CASSSLHTETQYF.

The genes are TRBV11-2 and TRBJ2-7, with no clear D. This CDR3 spans 15 amino acids. Germline loops: CDR1 SGHAT, CDR2 FQNNGV. Trimming shortened V by 1 base and J by 3 bases, and 13 bases separated the two germline ends. The CDR3 is CASSLVDLPDYEQYF. The CDR3 DNA follows: TGTGCCAGCAGCTTAGTGGATCTCCCCGACTACGAGCAGTACTTC.

The V gene is TRBV2, the J gene TRBJ1-2, with no clear D. The CDR3 runs 12 residues. Germline lookup yields CDR1 SNHLY and CDR2 FYNNEI. Trimming left V 11 bases short and J 4 bases short, with 14 bases between. The CDR3 loop reads CAPPGLPYGYTF. The CDR3 DNA reads TGTGCCCCCCCCGGGTTACCCTATGGCTACACCTTC. Combining the CDR3 with reference TRBV2 and TRBJ1-2 gives the whole variable domain EPEVTQTPSHQVTQMGQEVILRCVPISNHLYFYWYRQILGQKVEFLVSFYNNEISEKSEIFDDQFSVERPDGSNFTLKIRSTKLEDSAMYFCAPPGLPYGYTFGSGTRLTVV.

The chain links TRBV15 to TRBJ1-2, with TRBD1 matching over 8 bases. V trimming: 2 bases; J trimming: 6 bases; junction bases outside the gene matches: 11. The CDR3 has 16 amino acids. CDR1 LNHNV and CDR2 YYDKDF come from the germline V gene (reference sequence). CDR3 residues: CATSRSQGALNNGYTF. The DNA of the CDR3 is TGTGCCACCAGCAGATCGCAGGGGGCGCTTAATAATGGCTACACCTTC.

This clone was detected only a few times. The V call is TRBV6-5, the J call TRBJ2-2; D remains ambiguous. CDR3 length equals 15 residues. Looked up from germline, CDR1 is MNHEY and CDR2 is SVGAGI. V was shortened by 2 bases and J by 3 bases, with 10 bases between the two germline ends. The CDR3 DNA sequence: TGTGCCAGCAGTTACCTAGAAGATTACACCGGGGAGCTGTTTTTT. The encoded protein is CASSYLEDYTGELFF.

This chain connects TRBV6-1 to TRBJ1-1; the D is unclear. Deletions cut 6 bases from V and 0 bases from J, with 11 bases between. This CDR3 is built from 14 residues. CDR1 and CDR2 from the germline V gene are MNHNS and SASEGT. In nucleotides, the CDR3 is TGTGCCAGCAGGCGACTGGGAATGAACACTGAAGCTTTCTTT. It encodes CASRRLGMNTEAFF.

The chain employs TRBV18 and TRBJ1-2, with TRBD1 matching 7 bases. J gave up 3 bases and V 1 base, and 8 bases lay outside the gene matches. Per germline, CDR1 KGHSH and CDR2 LQKENI. CDR3 size: 16 residues. The CDR3 sequence is CASSPQGAVRDYGYTF. The CDR3 nucleotides read TGTGCCAGCTCACCACAGGGGGCGGTCCGGGACTATGGCTACACCTTC.

By share of the sample, this clone is medium-sized. V is TRBV5-4 and J is TRBJ2-7, with D maybe TRBD1 (5 bases). CDR3 length equals 14 residues. Per the germline V gene, CDR1 is SGHNT and CDR2 is YYREEE (reference sequence). V gave up 0 bases and J gave up 5 bases, with 12 bases separating them. The CDR3: CASSLVGALHEQYF. The CDR3 bases are TGTGCCAGCAGCTTGGTTGGGGCTCTCCACGAGCAGTACTTC.

The table lists this clone with a count of one. This rearrangement joins TRBV5-1 to TRBJ2-5, with TRBD2 identical over 8 bases. The CDR3 length is 16 residues. V shed 1 base, J shed 5 bases, and the junction held 10 bases outside the gene matches. Germline V lookup: CDR1 SGHRS, CDR2 YFSETQ. CDR3: CASSLSQAGGWETQYF. The DNA of the CDR3 is TGCGCCAGCAGCTTGAGTCAGGCGGGAGGCTGGGAGACCCAGTACTTC.

In its sample, this clone was seen a few times. The chain uses TRBV2 and TRBJ2-3, with TRBD2 matching over 7 bases. From germline, CDR1 is SNHLY and CDR2 FYNNEI. With 3 bases clipped from V and 0 bases from J, the junction kept 3 bases outside the gene matches. The CDR3 has 15 residues. The CDR3 reads CASSDGLESTDTQYF. Here the CDR3 DNA reads TGTGCCAGCAGTGATGGACTAGAAAGCACAGATACGCAGTATTTT. Using reference TRBV2 and TRBJ2-3 for the parts outside the CDR3, the full variable domain is EPEVTQTPSHQVTQMGQEVILRCVPISNHLYFYWYRQILGQKVEFLVSFYNNEISEKSEIFDDQFSVERPDGSNFTLKIRSTKLEDSAMYFCASSDGLESTDTQYFGPGTRLTVL.

The rearrangement uses TRBV2 and TRBJ1-2; D is uncertain. Germline V gene lookup returns CDR1 SNHLY and CDR2 FYNNEI. The CDR3 covers 15 residues. V dropped 5 bases and J dropped 4 bases, with 17 bases sitting between them. The CDR3 nucleotides read TGTGCCAGCAGTCCCCGCCGGACCGACCTCTATGGCTACACCTTC. Protein sequence: CASSPRRTDLYGYTF.

The V and J genes are TRBV5-6 and TRBJ1-1; D gene unclear. The CDR3 has 15 residues. Trimming shortened V by 3 bases and J by 0 bases, and 12 bases separated the two germline ends. Germline lookup yields CDR1 SGHDT and CDR2 YYEEEE. The CDR3 sequence is CASSYQRGMNTEAFF. DNA of the CDR3: TGTGCCAGCAGCTACCAACGTGGTATGAACACTGAAGCTTTCTTT.

This chain uses TRBV6-6 with TRBJ1-3, with a possible D match to TRBD1 (5 bases). The CDR3 is 16 amino acids. V lost 5 bases, J lost 2 bases, and 16 bases lay in between. Germline CDR1 is MNHNY and CDR2 is SVGAGI (reference sequence). CDR3 nucleotides: TGTGCCAGCAGTATCCCGGGGCAGGCAACTGGAAACACCATATATTTT. The encoded protein is CASSIPGQATGNTIYF.

The rearrangement links TRBV7-8 to TRBJ2-1; possible D gene TRBD2, 5 bases. Germline values: CDR1 SGHVS, CDR2 FQNEAQ. The V gene lost 5 bases and the J gene lost 4 bases, with 9 bases spanning the gap. The length of the CDR3 is 13 residues. The CDR3 loop is CASSPRDYNEQFF. The CDR3 DNA follows: TGTGCCAGCAGCCCACGGGATTACAATGAGCAGTTCTTC. The variable domain in full, completed from reference TRBV7-8 and TRBJ2-1, reads GAGVSQSPRYKVAKRGQDVALRCDPISGHVSLFWYQQALGQGPEFLTYFQNEAQLDKSGLPSDRFFAERPEGSVSTLKIQRTQQEDSAVYLCASSPRDYNEQFFGPGTRLTVL.

In DNA, the CDR3 is TGTGCCAGCAGTGCCGCCGGCTACCTGGGGGGCAATCAGCCCCAGCATTTT. Its protein is CASSAAGYLGGNQPQHF. The chain links TRBV2 to TRBJ1-5, with D possibly matching TRBD1 (5 bases). Trimming shortened V by 4 bases and J by 2 bases, and 18 bases separated the two germline ends. The CDR3 consists of 17 residues. From germline, CDR1 is SNHLY and CDR2 FYNNEI.

The rearrangement links TRBV6-1 to TRBJ2-3; 7 positions agree with TRBD2. The CDR3 spans 14 residues. Trimming cost V 7 bases and J 0 bases; bases outside gene matches: 4. CDR1 and CDR2 (germline): MNHNS, SASEGT. The DNA of the CDR3 is TGTGCCAGCATCTACGGGGGGAGCACAGATACGCAGTATTTT. The encoded protein is CASIYGGSTDTQYF.

This clone was recorded a few times. The chain links TRBV28 to TRBJ2-1, with D perhaps matching TRBD2 (5 bases). Germline-derived CDR1 and CDR2 are MDHEN and SYDVKM. The V end lost 7 bases, the J end lost 4 bases, and 14 bases lay between the germline ends. The CDR3 is 14 amino acids. Here the CDR3 DNA reads TGTGCCAGCACCACGGACGGGAATTACAATGAGCAGTTCTTC. Protein sequence: CASTTDGNYNEQFF.

The V and J genes are TRBV15 and TRBJ2-3; no definite D call. Between the trimmed V and J ends, which lost 3 bases and 2 bases, there was a span of 15 bases. In germline, CDR1 is LNHNV, CDR2 YYDKDF (reference sequence). CDR3 length equals 16 residues. In nucleotides, the CDR3 is TGTGCCACCAGCAGGGCCTCTAGGGCCCCCACAGATACGCAGTATTTT. Translating it yields CATSRASRAPTDTQYF.

The chain recombines TRBV18 with TRBJ2-3; D is undetermined. The CDR3 is 13 residues long. V was clipped by 3 bases and J by 4 bases, with 8 bases between them. From germline, CDR1 is KGHSH and CDR2 LQKENI. The chain's CDR3 is CASSPPVADTQYF. CDR3 DNA: TGTGCCAGCTCACCCCCGGTGGCAGATACGCAGTATTTT.

The CDR3 nucleotides read TGTGCCAGCAGCTTGGCTAGCGGGAAAACCCAGTACTTC. Translating it yields CASSLASGKTQYF. The J gene is TRBJ2-5, the V gene TRBV5-6; the match to TRBD2 covers 9 bases. Germline V lookup: CDR1 SGHDT, CDR2 YYEEEE. V trimming: 0 bases; J trimming: 8 bases; junction bases outside the gene matches: 2. CDR3 length equals 13 residues.

V is TRBV21-1 and J is TRBJ2-5; TRBD2, as called in the table, went unchecked against the DNA. TRBV21-1 corresponds to a pseudogene. The CDR3 has 15 residues. The CDR3 DNA sequence: TGTGCCAGCAGCAGACCTGGGACTAGCCAAGAGACCCAGTACTTC. Protein sequence: CASSRPGTSQETQYF.

This clone is classed as medium-sized. The chain employs TRBV30 and TRBJ1-3; TRBD1 matches at 9 bases. The CDR3 totals 17 residues. The ends lost 2 bases at V and 0 bases at J; junction bases unmatched: 8. From germline, CDR1 is GTSNPN and CDR2 SVGIG (reference sequence). The CDR3 loop reads CAWSRLGQGYSGNTIYF. CDR3 sequence (DNA): TGTGCCTGGAGTCGTCTGGGACAGGGATACTCTGGAAACACCATATATTTT.

The genes are TRBV7-2 and TRBJ2-5; tentative D call: TRBD1 (6 bases). This CDR3 has 15 residues. The germline CDR1 and CDR2 sequences are SGHTA and FQGNSA. V lost 0 bases and J 1 base, leaving 9 bases between the germline ends. CDR3 sequence: CASSLAQGPQETQYF. CDR3 DNA sequence: TGTGCCAGCAGCTTAGCACAGGGACCCCAAGAGACCCAGTACTTC. Using reference TRBV7-2 and TRBJ2-5 for the parts outside the CDR3, the full variable domain is GAGVSQSPSNKVTEKGKDVELRCDPISGHTALYWYRQSLGQGLEFLIYFQGNSAPDKSGLPSDRFSAERTGGSVSTLTIQRTQQEDSAVYLCASSLAQGPQETQYFGPGTRLLVL.

The gene calls are TRBV5-1 and TRBJ2-4; perhaps TRBD2 as D (7 bases). Germline CDR1 reads SGHRS; CDR2 reads YFSETQ. The CDR3 extends over 16 amino acids. V lost 4 bases and J lost 8, with 22 bases in between. The CDR3 spells CASSEASGGRRDIQYF. DNA for the CDR3: TGCGCCAGCAGCGAGGCCTCCGGGGGGCGCAGGGACATTCAGTACTTC.